These T cell receptor beta chains were read from a single sample in a study of beta chain features in type 1 diabetes. The table came from immunoSEQ multiplex PCR; TCRdb's copy has only in-frame clones and leaves some out. The sample consists of 350,000 or so clones, about 18% of them appearing once. Specimen: naive CD4+ T cells from blood. All receptors derive from a woman aged 18-35 years in good health. CDR3s include the opening cysteine and the closing phenylalanine or tryptophan. D genes are given only for firm matches. The listing skips clone size in some rows; elsewhere it reads once, few, many or a size class.

d_call	v_call	cdr3_length	clone_size	j_call	cdr3_aa	cdr3_nt
TRBD1	TRBV30	14	few	TRBJ2-2	CAWRGTGNTGELFF	TGTGCCTGGAGAGGGACAGGGAACACCGGGGAGCTGTTTTTT
TRBD2	TRBV30	13	-	TRBJ2-3	CAWLAGGTDTQYF	TGTGCCTGGCTAGCGGGGGGCACAGATACGCAGTATTTT
-	TRBV7-3	12	few	TRBJ2-1	CASSSQGTEQFF	TGTGCCAGCAGTTCCCAGGGGACTGAGCAGTTCTTC
TRBD1	TRBV19	15	few	TRBJ1-1	CASSIQGTGGTEAFF	TGTGCCAGTAGTATTCAAGGGACAGGGGGGACTGAAGCTTTCTTT
-	TRBV7-9	15	-	TRBJ1-2	CASSLRGGEGYGYTF	TGTGCCAGCAGCTTGAGGGGGGGCGAGGGGTATGGCTACACCTTC
-	TRBV5-1	14	-	TRBJ1-2	CASSHPQVEGGYTF	TGCGCCAGCAGCCACCCTCAAGTGGAGGGCGGCTACACCTTC
TRBD1	TRBV23-1	19	-	TRBJ2-7	CASSQSMRDRGPSSYEQYF	TGCGCCAGCAGTCAATCTATGAGGGACAGGGGGCCTAGCTCCTACGAGCAGTACTTC
TRBD1	TRBV2	14	-	TRBJ1-2	CASIGGQNHYGYTF	TGTGCCAGCATCGGGGGACAGAACCACTATGGCTACACCTTC
TRBD1	TRBV4-2	15	-	TRBJ1-2	CASSQEGGRAYGYTF	TGTGCCAGCAGCCAAGAAGGGGGCAGGGCCTATGGCTACACCTTC
-	TRBV7-2	14	-	TRBJ1-5	CASSGRDSNQPQHF	TGTGCCAGCAGCGGCAGGGATAGCAATCAGCCCCAGCATTTT
TRBD2	TRBV7-2	16	few	TRBJ2-1	CASSLSRLAGNNEQFF	TGTGCCAGCAGCTTAAGCAGGCTAGCGGGCAACAATGAGCAGTTCTTC
-	TRBV29-1	14	few	TRBJ2-3	CSVDQDSSTDTQYF	TGCAGCGTTGACCAGGACAGTAGCACAGATACGCAGTATTTT
-	TRBV30	12	few	TRBJ2-1	CAWSAPRGEQFF	TGTGCCTGGAGTGCCCCTAGAGGTGAGCAGTTCTTC
TRBD1	TRBV7-2	11	few	TRBJ2-1	CASSQDRGGFF	TGTGCCAGCAGCCAAGACAGGGGCGGGTTCTTC
TRBD1	TRBV9	12	-	TRBJ1-2	CASSVDRGGYTF	TGTGCCAGCAGCGTAGACAGGGGTGGCTACACCTTC
TRBD2	TRBV5-4	14	few	TRBJ2-3	CASSAGRLTDTQYF	TGTGCCAGCAGCGCCGGGAGGTTGACAGATACGCAGTATTTT
-	TRBV28	12	-	TRBJ1-2	CASSERRAGYTF	TGTGCCAGCAGTGAGCGCAGGGCTGGCTACACCTTC
TRBD2	TRBV5-1	12	-	TRBJ2-1	CASKVAGSEQFF	TGCGCCAGCAAGGTAGCGGGATCTGAGCAGTTCTTC
TRBD1	TRBV29-1	12	few	TRBJ1-1	CSGRQGWTEAFF	TGCAGCGGCCGACAGGGGTGGACTGAAGCTTTCTTT
TRBD2	TRBV4-3	14	few	TRBJ2-3	CASSQEREVDTQYF	TGCGCCAGCAGCCAAGAGCGGGAGGTGGATACGCAGTATTTT
-	TRBV7-9	13	few	TRBJ1-1	CASSFATELEAFF	TGTGCCAGCAGCTTCGCGACGGAGCTTGAAGCTTTCTTT
-	TRBV7-9	14	few	TRBJ2-1	CASSFQTVYNEQFF	TGTGCCAGCAGTTTCCAGACTGTATACAATGAGCAGTTCTTC
-	TRBV2	11	few	TRBJ2-5	CASMRQETQYF	TGTGCCAGCATGCGTCAAGAGACCCAGTACTTC
-	TRBV9	13	-	TRBJ2-2	CASSVLVTGELFF	TGTGCCAGCAGCGTACTCGTGACCGGGGAGCTGTTTTTT
-	TRBV5-1	15	few	TRBJ2-5	CASSLGGDRRETQYF	TGCGCCAGCAGCTTGGGAGGTGACAGGCGAGAGACCCAGTACTTC
TRBD1	TRBV25-1	13	-	TRBJ1-1	CASSEFEQGRAFF	TGTGCCAGCAGTGAATTCGAACAGGGGCGTGCTTTCTTT
TRBD1	TRBV4-3	14	-	TRBJ2-5	CASSYGTVTETQYF	TGCGCCAGCAGCTATGGGACAGTTACAGAGACCCAGTACTTC
-	TRBV12-5	14	-	TRBJ2-2	CASGNRSGGRELFF	TGTGCTAGTGGGAACAGGAGTGGAGGGAGGGAGCTGTTTTTT
-	TRBV7-2	15	-	TRBJ2-7	CASSLASGSSYEQYF	TGTGCCAGCAGCTTGGCATCGGGTTCCTCCTACGAGCAGTACTTC
TRBD2	TRBV7-9	15	few	TRBJ2-3	CASSPRSRGADTQYF	TGTGCCAGCAGCCCAAGGAGTCGGGGGGCAGATACGCAGTATTTT
-	TRBV18	13	-	TRBJ2-7	CASSPAQGYEQYF	TGTGCCAGCTCACCAGCCCAGGGCTACGAGCAGTACTTC
-	TRBV5-1	14	-	TRBJ2-5	CASSLRDFQETQYF	TGCGCCAGCAGTTTGAGGGACTTCCAAGAGACCCAGTACTTC
TRBD2	TRBV5-1	15	-	TRBJ2-2	CASSLQREGAGELFF	TGCGCCAGCAGCTTACAGCGGGAGGGCGCCGGGGAGCTGTTTTTT
-	TRBV2	14	-	TRBJ1-1	CASSVNNLNTEAFF	TGTGCCAGCAGTGTAAACAACCTGAACACTGAAGCTTTCTTT
TRBD2	TRBV7-9	15	few	TRBJ2-7	CASSLDAGVIYEQYF	TGTGCCAGCAGCTTAGATGCGGGAGTAATCTACGAGCAGTACTTC
-	TRBV2	14	few	TRBJ2-7	CASSGRWSSYEQYF	TGTGCCAGCAGTGGTCGGTGGAGCTCCTACGAGCAGTACTTC
TRBD1	TRBV18	18	few	TRBJ2-1	CASSLHHSGTGSYNEQFF	TGTGCCAGCTCATTACACCACAGTGGGACAGGGAGCTACAATGAGCAGTTCTTC
TRBD1	TRBV11-2	13	-	TRBJ2-5	CASSYGQEETQYF	TGTGCCAGCAGTTATGGACAGGAGGAGACCCAGTACTTC
TRBD1	TRBV6-4	19	few	TRBJ1-2	CASSDTLRTGGLRNYGYTF	TGTGCCAGCAGTGACACGCTTCGGACAGGGGGACTACGTAACTATGGCTACACCTTC
TRBD2	TRBV19	16	-	TRBJ2-1	CASKGDVAGGPGEQFF	TGTGCCAGTAAGGGGGACGTAGCGGGAGGGCCGGGTGAGCAGTTCTTC
TRBD1	TRBV18	15	-	TRBJ2-5	CASSPGQGGEETQYF	TGTGCCAGCTCACCTGGACAGGGCGGCGAAGAGACCCAGTACTTC
TRBD1	TRBV7-2	15	few	TRBJ1-5	CASSLETGGYQPQHF	TGTGCCAGCAGCTTAGAAACAGGGGGTTATCAGCCCCAGCATTTT
TRBD2	TRBV7-2	14	-	TRBJ2-5	CASSSGLAGGAQYF	TGTGCCAGCAGCTCGGGACTAGCGGGAGGGGCCCAGTACTTC
TRBD1	TRBV5-1	17	-	TRBJ2-3	CASSPPGPGGPTDTQYF	TGCGCCAGCAGCCCCCCGGGACCAGGGGGTCCCACAGATACGCAGTATTTT
-	TRBV6-5	12	once	TRBJ1-6	CASTRGDSPLHF	TGTGCCAGCACCCGGGGGGATTCACCCCTCCACTTT